This record looks at one TCR beta chain sequence and its context. This sample is drawn from a study of blood T cell repertoires in COVID-19. The CDR3 spans 12 residues. Germline V gives CDR1 SEHNR, CDR2 FQNEAQ (reference sequence). Trimming removed 4 bases from V and 5 bases from J, with 9 bases in between. As handled by the study authors: By means of reference gene primer amplification, nucleated cell counts were estimated. Measured with immunoSEQ multiplex PCR; TCRdb has only the in-frame clones, and not every one. The V and J calls and clone size come from that table; D and trimming were worked out from the DNA. The table has around 300,000 clones, 85% to 90% seen once. The study drew participants aged about 18 to 95 years from about two dozen US areas. Participants reported their clinical history, and cohort assignment relied on those reports.

Sequencing was performed on PBMCs or T cells enriched from blood (not recorded which). The genes are TRBV7-9 and TRBJ2-7; D perhaps matches TRBD1 (5 bases). The receptor comes from a woman aged 25-40 years who had recovered from COVID-19. CDR3 in DNA: TGTGCCAGCAGCTCACAGGTTGACGAGCAGTACTTC. This translates into CASSSQVDEQYF.